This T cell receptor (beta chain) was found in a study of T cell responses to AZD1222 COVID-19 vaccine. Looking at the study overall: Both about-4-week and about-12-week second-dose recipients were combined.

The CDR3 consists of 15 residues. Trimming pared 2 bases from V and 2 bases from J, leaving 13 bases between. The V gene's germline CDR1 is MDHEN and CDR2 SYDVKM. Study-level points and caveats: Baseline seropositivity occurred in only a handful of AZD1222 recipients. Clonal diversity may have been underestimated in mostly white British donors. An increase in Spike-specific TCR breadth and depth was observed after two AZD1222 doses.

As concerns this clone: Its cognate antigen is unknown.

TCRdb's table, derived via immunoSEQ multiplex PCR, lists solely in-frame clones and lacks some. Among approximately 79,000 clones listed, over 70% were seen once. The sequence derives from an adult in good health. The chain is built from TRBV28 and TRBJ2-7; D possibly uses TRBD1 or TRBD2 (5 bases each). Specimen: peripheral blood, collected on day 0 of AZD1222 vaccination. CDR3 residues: CASSLGASLTYEQYF. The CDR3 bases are TGTGCCAGCAGTTTAGGGGCTAGCCTTACCTACGAGCAGTACTTC.